What follows are 30 T cell receptor beta chains derived from one specimen sequenced in a study of blood T cell repertoires in COVID-19. The assay was immunoSEQ multiplex PCR, and TCRdb's table has in-frame clones only and misses some. The sample lists 180,000 or so clones; about 82% were seen once. Material: PBMCs or T cells enriched from blood (not recorded which). These receptors were taken from a woman aged 25 to 39 who had recovered from COVID-19.

V and J are TRBV27 and TRBJ2-7; D perhaps matches TRBD2 (6 bases). Trimming took off 4 bases at V and 3 bases at J, with 13 bases between the two ends. This CDR3 is 14 amino acids long. Germline assignment: CDR1 MNHEY and CDR2 SMNVEV (reference sequence). The DNA for the CDR3 is TGTGCCAGCAGTTCATCTAGCGTAGGCTACGAGCAGTACTTC. As protein: CASSSSSVGYEQYF.

This chain connects TRBV19 to TRBJ2-5; D is undetermined. The CDR3 spans 13 residues. The germline V and J ends were trimmed by 2 bases and 1 base, with 5 bases remaining between them. The germline CDR1 and CDR2 sequences are LNHDA and SQIVND (reference sequence). The CDR3, as DNA: TGTGCCAGTAGTATACAGATCCAAGAGACCCAGTACTTC. Its translation is CASSIQIQETQYF.

The V and J genes are TRBV18 and TRBJ1-1; a possible D gene is TRBD1 (6 bases). Trimming left V 5 bases short and J 4 bases short, with 14 bases between. The CDR3 has 14 residues. The germline V gene has CDR1 KGHSH and CDR2 LQKENI. CDR3 DNA: TGTGCCAGCTCAGACAGGCCCGCCCTCACTGAAGCTTTCTTT. It codes for CASSDRPALTEAFF.

The chain combines TRBV18 with TRBJ2-1, with 9 nucleotides matching TRBD2. From germline, CDR1 is KGHSH and CDR2 LQKENI. The CDR3 runs 17 residues. J gave up 0 bases and V 0 bases, and 3 bases lay outside the gene matches. DNA of the CDR3: TGTGCCAGCTCACCACCGACTAGCGGAAGCTCCTACAATGAGCAGTTCTTC. This sequence encodes CASSPPTSGSSYNEQFF.

The V call is TRBV13, the J call TRBJ1-2, with 10 bases identical to TRBD1. The CDR3 runs to 18 residues. CDR1 and CDR2 (germline): PRHDT, FYEKMQ (reference sequence). V shed 2 bases, J shed 2 bases, and the junction held 11 bases outside the gene matches. The CDR3 region is CASSLLRGDRGPNYGYTF. CDR3 DNA sequence: TGTGCCAGCAGCTTATTGAGGGGGGACAGGGGCCCAAACTATGGCTACACCTTC.

This clone appeared once. This chain links TRBV7-9 with TRBJ2-4, with D possibly being TRBD2 (6 bases). CDR1 and CDR2 (germline): SEHNR, FQNEAQ (reference sequence). The CDR3 consists of 15 residues. Trimming stripped 0 bases from V and 5 bases from J, with 11 bases between. Here the CDR3 reads CASSLAGGMENIQYF. CDR3 DNA sequence: TGTGCCAGCAGCTTAGCAGGAGGGATGGAAAACATTCAGTACTTC.

This clone appeared a single time. The chain recombines TRBV9 with TRBJ1-2; tentatively, D is TRBD1 (5 bases). CDR1 and CDR2 from the germline V gene are SGDLS and YYNGEE. With 0 bases removed from V and 7 bases from J, the gap between germline ends came to 16 bases. CDR3 length: 15 residues. CDR3 DNA sequence: TGTGCCAGCAGCGTAGAAGGGGTTTTGGGGATTGGCTACACCTTC. It codes for CASSVEGVLGIGYTF.

The chain joins TRBV18 to TRBJ2-7; possibly TRBD1 for D (6 bases). Trimming left V 1 base short and J 0 bases short, with 7 bases between. The CDR3 extends over 14 amino acids. CDR1 is KGHSH, CDR2 LQKENI, per germline. The CDR3 coding sequence is TGTGCCAGCTCACCACTACAGGGCTCCTACGAGCAGTACTTC. Translated: CASSPLQGSYEQYF.

This clone was counted only a few times. The chain is built from TRBV4-1 and TRBJ1-6, with TRBD1 identical over 7 bases. The length of the CDR3 is 15 residues. Trimming at V came to 0 bases and at J to 9 bases, leaving 5 bases not matched to a gene. The V gene's germline CDR1 is MGHRA and CDR2 YSYEKL. Written as DNA, the CDR3 is TGCGCCAGCAGCCAAGATAAGGGGGCCTTTTCACCCCTCCACTTT. This gives the protein CASSQDKGAFSPLHF.

This rearrangement joins TRBV30 to TRBJ2-7; possible D gene TRBD1, 5 bases. The germline gives CDR1 GTSNPN, CDR2 SVGIG (reference sequence). The V and J ends lost 4 bases and 0 bases respectively, with 13 bases between them. CDR3 length: 14 residues. CDR3 DNA sequence: TGTGCCTGGAAACCACAGGTTAGCTCCTACGAGCAGTACTTC. This gives the protein CAWKPQVSSYEQYF.

The chain is built from TRBV6-5 and TRBJ2-7; unclear D gene. The ends were cut back, 6 bases at V and 3 bases at J, with 3 bases in the middle. The CDR3 covers 10 residues. Germline V gene sequence: CDR1 MNHEY, CDR2 SVGAGI. This CDR3 is CASSGYEQYF. Written as DNA, the CDR3 is TGTGCCAGCAGCGGCTACGAGCAGTACTTC.

This chain uses TRBV7-9 with TRBJ2-2, with 12 bases lining up with TRBD2. Looked up from germline, CDR1 is SEHNR and CDR2 is FQNEAQ (reference sequence). The CDR3 runs 15 residues. V lost 5 bases and J lost 6; bases outside the gene matches: 4. The CDR3 spells CASSVTSGRAGELFF. DNA of the CDR3: TGTGCCAGCAGCGTGACTAGCGGGAGAGCCGGGGAGCTGTTTTTT. The full variable domain, in which reference TRBV7-9 and TRBJ2-2 provide the parts outside the CDR3, is DTGVSQNPRHKITKRGQNVTFRCDPISEHNRLYWYRQTLGQGPEFLTYFQNEAQLEKSRLLSDRFSAERPKGSFSTLEIQRTEQGDSAMYLCASSVTSGRAGELFFGEGSRLTVL.

The V and J genes are TRBV3-1 (or the pseudogene TRBV3-2) and TRBJ2-2; 7 bases map to TRBD2. V lost 4 bases and J lost 4; bases outside the gene matches: 6. The CDR3 has 15 amino acids. The germline V gene encodes CDR1 LGHDT and CDR2 YNNKEL (reference sequence). CDR3 in DNA: TGTGCCAGCAGCCGGGTGCCTAGCGGCACCGGGGAGCTGTTTTTT. As protein: CASSRVPSGTGELFF.

V and J are TRBV20-1 and TRBJ1-2; no clear D. Germline lookup yields CDR1 DFQATT and CDR2 SNEGSKA (reference sequence). V dropped 4 bases and J dropped 8 bases, with 11 bases sitting between them. This CDR3 is built from 11 residues. The CDR3 nucleotides read TGCAGTGCTAAAGTCCGAGAAGGCTACACCTTC. Translating it yields CSAKVREGYTF.

The chain links TRBV3-1 (or the pseudogene TRBV3-2) to TRBJ2-5; no clear D. Germline V lookup: CDR1 LGHDT, CDR2 YNNKEL (reference sequence). V was clipped by 5 bases and J by 5 bases, with 15 bases between them. The CDR3 length is 14 residues. The CDR3, as DNA: TGTGCCAGCAGCGAGTCGTCGCGGCCGGAGACCCAGTACTTC. Encoded protein: CASSESSRPETQYF.

The J gene is TRBJ2-3, the V gene TRBV9, with TRBD2 matching over 7 bases. The V gene end was trimmed by 3 bases and the J gene end by 0 bases; junction bases not matched to a gene: 10. This CDR3 contains 17 residues. In germline, CDR1 is SGDLS, CDR2 YYNGEE. The DNA of the CDR3 is TGTGCCAGCAGCGGCTCAACTAGCGCCTATAGCACAGATACGCAGTATTTT. This gives the protein CASSGSTSAYSTDTQYF.

This chain connects TRBV19 to TRBJ1-2, with 7 nucleotides matching TRBD1. The J segment lost 6 bases and the V segment lost 0 bases, leaving 10 bases of the junction unmatched. The length of the CDR3 is 16 residues. The germline V gene has CDR1 LNHDA and CDR2 SQIVND (reference sequence). CDR3 bases: TGTGCCAGTAGTATAGACTACGGGACAGCGACCCATGGCTACACCTTC. As protein: CASSIDYGTATHGYTF.

This chain joins TRBV27 and TRBJ2-2; 10 bases line up with TRBD2. Trimming at V came to 3 bases and at J to 4 bases, leaving 5 bases not matched to a gene. Germline V gene data show CDR1 as MNHEY and CDR2 as SMNVEV (reference sequence). CDR3 length: 16 amino acids. The CDR3 nucleotides are TGTGCCAGCAGTTTGCTAGCGGGAGCCAGCACCGGGGAGCTGTTTTTT. Amino acid sequence: CASSLLAGASTGELFF.

This chain joins TRBV19 and TRBJ2-1; TRBD2 agrees at 11 bases. This CDR3 has 15 residues. With V trimmed by 9 bases and J by 5 bases, 9 bases remained unmatched. Germline V lookup: CDR1 LNHDA, CDR2 SQIVND (reference sequence). Here the CDR3 reads CASRGGTSGNNEQFF. The CDR3, as DNA: TGTGCCAGCCGGGGAGGGACTAGCGGAAACAATGAGCAGTTCTTC. Together with reference TRBV19 and TRBJ2-1, the CDR3 gives the full variable domain: DGGITQSPKYLFRKEGQNVTLSCEQNLNHDAMYWYRQDPGQGLRLIYYSQIVNDFQKGDIAEGYSVSREKKESFPLTVTSAQKNPTAFYLCASRGGTSGNNEQFFGPGTRLTVL.

This chain joins TRBV18 and TRBJ1-3; perhaps TRBD1 as D (6 bases). The CDR3 is 13 residues long. Looked up from germline, CDR1 is KGHSH and CDR2 is LQKENI. The V gene lost 4 bases and the J gene lost 4 bases, with 8 bases spanning the gap. The DNA of the CDR3 is TGTGCCAGCTCACAAGACAGGGGAAACACCATATATTTT. Its protein is CASSQDRGNTIYF.

The DNA of the CDR3 is TGTGCCAGCAGCTTAGGGGCCGGGAGAGGGTCCTACAATGAGCAGTTCTTC. Encoded protein: CASSLGAGRGSYNEQFF. The chain is built from TRBV11-3 and TRBJ2-1, with a possible D match to TRBD2 (6 bases). The V gene's germline CDR1 is SGHNT and CDR2 YENEEA. Deletions cut 1 base from V and 1 base from J, with 14 bases between. The CDR3 is 17 residues long.

This clone has only a few counts. The rearrangement uses TRBV2 and TRBJ1-2; D is uncertain. There are 13 residues in the CDR3. From germline, CDR1 is SNHLY and CDR2 FYNNEI. Trimming stripped 6 bases from V and 6 bases from J, with 14 bases between. The CDR3 DNA follows: TGTGCCAGCAGGGAGGACCTGAAGGATGGCTACACCTTC. Translation gives CASREDLKDGYTF.

The gene calls are TRBV4-2 and TRBJ1-2; possible D gene TRBD1, 5 bases. V was cut by 2 bases and J by 2 bases, with 21 bases left in between. Germline CDR1 reads LGHNA; CDR2 reads YNFKEQ. CDR3 size: 18 residues. The CDR3 is CASSQLGGGDYKNYGYTF. DNA of the CDR3: TGTGCCAGCAGCCAATTAGGTGGGGGGGACTACAAGAACTATGGCTACACCTTC.

This sequence joins TRBV5-4 and TRBJ2-2; 7 positions match TRBD2. The J segment lost 5 bases and the V segment lost 5 bases, leaving 12 bases of the junction unmatched. CDR1 SGHNT and CDR2 YYREEE come from the germline V gene (reference sequence). The length of the CDR3 is 16 residues. The CDR3 sequence: CASSPRGRVLTGELFF. Here the CDR3 DNA reads TGTGCCAGCAGTCCGCGTGGGAGGGTATTAACCGGGGAGCTGTTTTTT.

Of note for this clone: It may be a read error: a sequence one base away is much more abundant. The chain recombines TRBV28 with TRBJ1-5; D not resolved. The germline V gene encodes CDR1 MDHEN and CDR2 SYDVKM. Trimming removed 6 bases at V and 0 bases at J, with 6 bases between. The CDR3 length is 13 residues. The CDR3 loop reads CASSLYSNQPQHF. In DNA form, the CDR3 reads TGTGCCAGCAGCCTCTATAGCAATCAGCCCCAGCATTTT.

The chain carries TRBV5-4 and TRBJ1-6; D possibly corresponds to TRBD1 (5 bases). Germline loops: CDR1 SGHNT, CDR2 YYREEE (reference sequence). There are 17 residues in the CDR3. V was shortened by 1 base and J by 2 bases, with 13 bases between the two germline ends. The DNA of the CDR3 is TGTGCCAGCAGCTTGAATGCGGGGGGTACCTATAATTCACCCCTCCACTTT. It codes for CASSLNAGGTYNSPLHF.

This clone was counted between two and nine times. This rearrangement joins TRBV2 to TRBJ2-2; D remains unclear. The CDR3 has 14 amino acids. Trimming pared 1 base from V and 2 bases from J, leaving 5 bases between. Per the germline V gene, CDR1 is SNHLY and CDR2 is FYNNEI. The CDR3 coding sequence is TGTGCCAGCAGTGAAGACTACAACACCGGGGAGCTGTTTTTT. This codes for CASSEDYNTGELFF.

V is TRBV5-6 and J is TRBJ2-5; D might be TRBD1 (6 bases). The CDR3 consists of 13 residues. Germline values: CDR1 SGHDT, CDR2 YYEEEE. Trimming shortened V by 5 bases and J by 2 bases, and 10 bases separated the two germline ends. The CDR3 coding sequence is TGTGCCAGCAGATCTCAGGGGCAAGAGACCCAGTACTTC. Its protein product is CASRSQGQETQYF. The variable domain in full, completed from reference TRBV5-6 and TRBJ2-5, reads DAGVTQSPTHLIKTRGQQVTLRCSPKSGHDTVSWYQQALGQGPQFIFQYYEEEERQRGNFPDRFSGHQFPNYSSELNVNALLLGDSALYLCASRSQGQETQYFGPGTRLLVL.

This clone was seen just once. The rearrangement uses TRBV2 and TRBJ2-2; a weak D match, TRBD2 (6 bases). Germline V gene sequence: CDR1 SNHLY, CDR2 FYNNEI. V was shortened by 3 bases and J by 0 bases, with 14 bases between the two germline ends. This CDR3 is built from 17 residues. CDR3 region: CASSDRGAGTNTGELFF. Written as DNA, the CDR3 is TGTGCCAGCAGTGATCGAGGAGCGGGTACGAACACCGGGGAGCTGTTTTTT.

The chain uses TRBV27 and TRBJ1-1, with TRBD1 identical over 7 bases. The CDR3 sequence is 12 residues long. J was trimmed by 1 base and V by 8 bases; bases with no gene match: 1. In germline, CDR1 is MNHEY, CDR2 SMNVEV (reference sequence). DNA of the CDR3: TGTGCCAGCTGGGACAGGAACACTGAAGCTTTCTTT. Its protein product is CASWDRNTEAFF.